This T cell receptor (beta chain) was sequenced during a study of spatial heterogeneity in lung cancer. Study in general: Beta-chain sequences were consistently detected more often than alpha-chain sequences.

Remarks on this clonotype: Its cognate antigen is unknown.

CDR3 length: 12 residues. Germline CDR1 is MDHEN and CDR2 is SYDVKM. V shed 6 bases and J shed 7 bases, with 13 bases lying between them. General study findings and limits: Blood carried ubiquitous expanded tumor TCRs more at resection than follow-up.

The time point here: blood at routine non-recurrence follow-up after resection. Carried by each TCR cDNA molecule was a unique molecular identifier. TCRdb ran MiXCR on the 5' RACE reads and lists one entry per CDR3 protein. Altogether about 110,000 distinct CDR3 sequences are present, approximately 11% being singletons, with the ten largest covering roughly a quarter. Sequenced here: PBMCs, sampled at follow-up. This sequence was found in a female donor with early-stage non-small cell lung cancer. This sequence joins TRBV28 and TRBJ2-7; D remains unclear. This CDR3 is CASSPGPWEQYF. For the CDR3, the DNA is TGTGCCAGCAGCCCCGGCCCATGGGAGCAGTACTTC.